This entry is about one TCR beta chain. Its specificity is unknown. CDR3 length: 13 residues. The V gene's germline CDR1 is SGHRS and CDR2 YFSETQ. Trimming removed 0 bases at V and 2 bases at J, with 6 bases between. This sample was included in a study of memory CD4+ T cells and cytomegalovirus serostatus. Study-wide background: This sample comes from healthy Belgian adults, about nine CMV seropositive, 20 to 25 seronegative.

Single viable CD3+CD4+CD8-CD45RO+ cells were sorted as the memory CD4+ T cells. Serum IgG to CMV pp150, pp28, p38 and p52 defined serostatus. After thawing, CD4+ T cells were positively selected. Whole-study findings and limits: Median bootstrapped AUC for CMV status was approximately 0.96 originally, less than 0.93 US-trained.

Libraries were prepared by immunoSEQ multiplex PCR; TCRdb keeps only in-frame clonotypes and omits some of them. The data hold 35,000 to 40,000 clones, with 79% observed a single time. The source material was memory CD4+ T cells from blood. This rearrangement joins TRBV5-1 to TRBJ2-7, with D unresolved. The TCR originated in an adult in good health and CMV-seropositive. CDR3 sequence (DNA): TGCGCCAGCAGCTTGGCGCCAACCTACGAGCAGTACTTC. Its protein product is CASSLAPTYEQYF.